This T cell receptor beta chain originates from a study of blood T cell repertoires in COVID-19. Background on the study: Acute and convalescent COVID-19 specimens originated in the United States, Italy and Spain.

Participant reports of clinical history set cohort assignment. The data were produced by immunoSEQ multiplex PCR, yet TCRdb's version contains in-frame clones alone and is incomplete. The table records approximately 360,000 clones, around nine tenths of them present only once. Germline lookup yields CDR1 KGHDR and CDR2 SFDVKD. V trimming: 3 bases; J trimming: 2 bases; junction bases outside the gene matches: 12. This CDR3 contains 21 residues. The TCR comes from a woman in her twenties or thirties with acute COVID-19. The V gene is TRBV24-1, the J gene TRBJ2-1, with TRBD2 matching 16 bases. Sequenced sample: PBMCs or T cells enriched from blood (not recorded which). The CDR3 bases are TGTGCCACCAGTGATGTACCGGGACTAGCGGGGGGGTCCGCCACCTACAATGAGCAGTTCTTC. Amino acid sequence: CATSDVPGLAGGSATYNEQFF.